The clone carrying this T cell receptor beta chain was counted only a few times. The CDR3 length is 15 residues. V was clipped by 0 bases and J by 5 bases; unmatched bases: 2. Per the germline V gene, CDR1 is SGHRS and CDR2 is YFSETQ. Cells sorted as Tregs were CD4+, CD25+ and CD127-/low. In TCRdb, the 5' RACE reads were re-called with MiXCR into one record per CDR3 protein. The data hold roughly 30,000 distinct CDR3 sequences, with 20% to 30% observed a single time. The clonotype comes from a female donor with breast cancer. The chain couples TRBV5-1 to TRBJ2-1; TRBD2 matches at 10 bases. Input material: tumor-infiltrating Tregs sorted from the breast tumor. The CDR3 DNA reads as TGCGCCAGCAGCTTGGCACTAGCGGGGAACAATGAGCAGTTCTTC. Its translation is CASSLALAGNNEQFF.